A single sample gave rise to the 14 T cell receptor beta chains below, sequenced in a study of shared clonotypes between healthy human individuals. Only in-frame clones appear in the TCRdb table, and some are missing; sequencing was by immunoSEQ multiplex PCR. The sample includes some 1 million clones, about 75% of them seen just once. Source material: memory CD4+ T cells sorted from blood. Subset denoted: CD45RA-negative fraction. The receptors here all came from a man between 18 and 29 years old in good health.

The chain is built from TRBV4-1 and TRBJ1-6, with 7 nucleotides matching TRBD1. V gave up 4 bases and J gave up 10 bases; unmatched junction bases: 16. Per the germline V gene, CDR1 is MGHRA and CDR2 is YSYEKL. The CDR3 extends over 17 amino acids. CDR3: CASSPQGDPSRGSPLHF. The CDR3 nucleotides are TGCGCCAGCAGCCCTCAGGGGGACCCTTCTAGAGGGTCACCCCTCCACTTT.

In its sample, this clone was seen once. The chain uses TRBV11-2 and TRBJ2-2; D is undetermined. The CDR3 extends over 15 amino acids. The germline V and J ends were trimmed by 1 base and 4 bases, with 10 bases remaining between them. The germline gives CDR1 SGHAT, CDR2 FQNNGV. As DNA, the CDR3 is TGTGCCAGCAGCTTAGTAGGGCTAGGCACCGGGGAGCTGTTTTTT. This codes for CASSLVGLGTGELFF.

J is TRBJ1-2 and V is TRBV29-1, with a possible D match to TRBD1 (6 bases). CDR1 is SQVTM, CDR2 ANQGSEA, per germline. CDR3 size: 14 residues. Trimming cost V 2 bases and J 4 bases, with 14 bases left between them. The DNA for the CDR3 is TGCAGCGTTGAAAACACAGGGAGTCCCTATGGCTACACCTTC. Its translation is CSVENTGSPYGYTF. The full variable domain, in which reference TRBV29-1 and TRBJ1-2 provide the parts outside the CDR3, is SAVISQKPSRDICQRGTSLTIQCQVDSQVTMMFWYRQQPGQSLTLIATANQGSEATYESGFVIDKFPISRPNLTFSTLTVSNMSPEDSSIYLCSVENTGSPYGYTFGSGTRLTVV.

Turning to this clone: The same CDR3 is also encoded by other DNA sequences in this sample. The V and J genes are TRBV5-4 and TRBJ1-6; 9 bases fit TRBD1. Germline V gives CDR1 SGHNT, CDR2 YYREEE (reference sequence). Trimming took 4 bases from V and 6 from J; bases not matched to a gene: 2. This CDR3 is 14 amino acids long. CDR3 sequence: CASSRQGGNSPLHF. CDR3 in DNA: TGTGCCAGCAGCAGACAGGGGGGTAATTCACCCCTCCACTTT.

The chain links TRBV5-6 to TRBJ2-2, with 8 bases fitting TRBD1. Germline assignment: CDR1 SGHDT and CDR2 YYEEEE. V dropped 6 bases and J dropped 6; count of bases not matched to a gene: 7. The CDR3 length is 14 residues. The CDR3 coding sequence is TGTGCCAGCATCGGACAGGGTAGGCCCGGGGAGCTGTTTTTT. This codes for CASIGQGRPGELFF.

This clone was seen repeatedly, ten times or more. The chain joins TRBV5-5 to TRBJ2-2; D call uncertain. This CDR3 region has 12 residues. The V gene's germline CDR1 is SGHKS and CDR2 YYEKEE (reference sequence). V was cut by 2 bases and J by 6 bases, with 5 bases left in between. CDR3 DNA sequence: TGTGCCAGCAGCTTAGGCCCCGGGGAGCTGTTTTTT. Protein product: CASSLGPGELFF.

The CDR3: CASSLSSDRINQPQHF. The CDR3 nucleotides read TGTGCCAGCAGTTTATCGTCCGACAGAATCAATCAGCCCCAGCATTTT. The chain joins TRBV27 to TRBJ1-5; TRBD1 might be the D (5 bases). This CDR3 has 16 residues. Germline V gene sequence: CDR1 MNHEY, CDR2 SMNVEV (reference sequence). V dropped 0 bases and J dropped 3 bases, with 12 bases sitting between them.

This clone came up a few times. V usage is TRBV11-2 and J usage is TRBJ1-1, with D perhaps TRBD1 (6 bases). Trimming took 4 bases from V and 5 from J, leaving 11 bases between them. The CDR3 sequence is 13 residues long. The germline V gene encodes CDR1 SGHAT and CDR2 FQNNGV. In DNA, the CDR3 is TGTGCCAGCAGCTCTGGGACATGGACTGAAGCTTTCTTT. The encoded protein is CASSSGTWTEAFF.

J is TRBJ1-6 and V is TRBV5-4; weak D call: TRBD1 (6 bases). This CDR3 has 15 amino acids. Germline V gene sequence: CDR1 SGHNT, CDR2 YYREEE (reference sequence). Trimming stripped 5 bases from V and 5 bases from J, with 14 bases between. Here the CDR3 DNA reads TGTGCCAGCAGAGCACCGGGACAAAATAATTCACCCCTCCACTTT. Translated: CASRAPGQNNSPLHF.

This clone was detected only once. Here the CDR3 DNA reads TGTGCCTGGAGTGTACTGGCAGATACGCAGTATTTT. Protein: CAWSVLADTQYF. V is TRBV30 and J is TRBJ2-3, with D unresolved. Germline V gene lookup returns CDR1 GTSNPN and CDR2 SVGIG (reference sequence). This CDR3 has 12 amino acids. The V end was cut by 0 bases, the J end by 4 bases, with 5 bases between.

The rearrangement links TRBV7-2 to TRBJ2-3; D perhaps matches TRBD1 (6 bases). There are 13 residues in the CDR3. The germline gives CDR1 SGHTA, CDR2 FQGNSA. V was trimmed by 5 bases and J by 6 bases, leaving 12 bases between them. CDR3 sequence: CASSTPGVDTQYF. CDR3 sequence (DNA): TGTGCCAGCAGCACCCCAGGGGTGGATACGCAGTATTTT.

The sample holds one count of this clone. The genes are TRBV18 and TRBJ2-1; 12 nucleotides match TRBD2. Germline lookup yields CDR1 KGHSH and CDR2 LQKENI. The J segment lost 9 bases and the V segment lost 2 bases, leaving 8 bases of the junction unmatched. The CDR3 extends over 16 amino acids. The CDR3 DNA reads TGTGCCAGCTCACCAACTAGCGGGAGGACCGGGGGTGAGCAGTTCTTC. It is translated as CASSPTSGRTGGEQFF.

The rearrangement joins TRBV13 to TRBJ1-6; perhaps TRBD1 as D (5 bases). Germline V gives CDR1 PRHDT, CDR2 FYEKMQ (reference sequence). The CDR3 is made up of 15 amino acids. Trimming cost V 4 bases and J 7 bases, with 14 bases left between them. The CDR3 DNA reads TGTGCCAGCAGCTCCAAGGGGAAAAAAAATTCACCCCTCCACTTT. Translating it yields CASSSKGKKNSPLHF.

This chain links TRBV30 with TRBJ1-6; D perhaps matches TRBD1 (6 bases). Germline V CDR1 and CDR2: GTSNPN, SVGIG (reference sequence). Trimming took 3 bases from V and 10 from J, leaving 16 bases between them. The CDR3 extends over 14 amino acids. This CDR3 is CAWRGAGFYSPLHF. The CDR3 DNA sequence: TGTGCCTGGAGGGGGGCAGGGTTCTACTCACCCCTCCACTTT.